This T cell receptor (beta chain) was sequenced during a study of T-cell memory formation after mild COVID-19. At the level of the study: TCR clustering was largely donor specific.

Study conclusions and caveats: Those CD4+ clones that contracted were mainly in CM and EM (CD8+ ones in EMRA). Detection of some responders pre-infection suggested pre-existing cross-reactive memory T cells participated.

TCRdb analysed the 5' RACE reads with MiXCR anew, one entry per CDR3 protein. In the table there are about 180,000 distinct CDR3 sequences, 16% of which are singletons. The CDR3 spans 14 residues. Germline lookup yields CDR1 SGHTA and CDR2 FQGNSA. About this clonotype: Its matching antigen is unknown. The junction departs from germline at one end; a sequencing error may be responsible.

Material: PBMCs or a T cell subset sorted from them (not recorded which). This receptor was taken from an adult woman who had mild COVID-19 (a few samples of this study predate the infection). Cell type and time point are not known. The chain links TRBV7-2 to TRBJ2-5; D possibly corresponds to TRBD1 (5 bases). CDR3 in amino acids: CASRLDRAQETQYF. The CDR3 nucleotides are TGTGCCAGCAGGTTAGACAGAGCACAAGAGACCCAGTACTTC.